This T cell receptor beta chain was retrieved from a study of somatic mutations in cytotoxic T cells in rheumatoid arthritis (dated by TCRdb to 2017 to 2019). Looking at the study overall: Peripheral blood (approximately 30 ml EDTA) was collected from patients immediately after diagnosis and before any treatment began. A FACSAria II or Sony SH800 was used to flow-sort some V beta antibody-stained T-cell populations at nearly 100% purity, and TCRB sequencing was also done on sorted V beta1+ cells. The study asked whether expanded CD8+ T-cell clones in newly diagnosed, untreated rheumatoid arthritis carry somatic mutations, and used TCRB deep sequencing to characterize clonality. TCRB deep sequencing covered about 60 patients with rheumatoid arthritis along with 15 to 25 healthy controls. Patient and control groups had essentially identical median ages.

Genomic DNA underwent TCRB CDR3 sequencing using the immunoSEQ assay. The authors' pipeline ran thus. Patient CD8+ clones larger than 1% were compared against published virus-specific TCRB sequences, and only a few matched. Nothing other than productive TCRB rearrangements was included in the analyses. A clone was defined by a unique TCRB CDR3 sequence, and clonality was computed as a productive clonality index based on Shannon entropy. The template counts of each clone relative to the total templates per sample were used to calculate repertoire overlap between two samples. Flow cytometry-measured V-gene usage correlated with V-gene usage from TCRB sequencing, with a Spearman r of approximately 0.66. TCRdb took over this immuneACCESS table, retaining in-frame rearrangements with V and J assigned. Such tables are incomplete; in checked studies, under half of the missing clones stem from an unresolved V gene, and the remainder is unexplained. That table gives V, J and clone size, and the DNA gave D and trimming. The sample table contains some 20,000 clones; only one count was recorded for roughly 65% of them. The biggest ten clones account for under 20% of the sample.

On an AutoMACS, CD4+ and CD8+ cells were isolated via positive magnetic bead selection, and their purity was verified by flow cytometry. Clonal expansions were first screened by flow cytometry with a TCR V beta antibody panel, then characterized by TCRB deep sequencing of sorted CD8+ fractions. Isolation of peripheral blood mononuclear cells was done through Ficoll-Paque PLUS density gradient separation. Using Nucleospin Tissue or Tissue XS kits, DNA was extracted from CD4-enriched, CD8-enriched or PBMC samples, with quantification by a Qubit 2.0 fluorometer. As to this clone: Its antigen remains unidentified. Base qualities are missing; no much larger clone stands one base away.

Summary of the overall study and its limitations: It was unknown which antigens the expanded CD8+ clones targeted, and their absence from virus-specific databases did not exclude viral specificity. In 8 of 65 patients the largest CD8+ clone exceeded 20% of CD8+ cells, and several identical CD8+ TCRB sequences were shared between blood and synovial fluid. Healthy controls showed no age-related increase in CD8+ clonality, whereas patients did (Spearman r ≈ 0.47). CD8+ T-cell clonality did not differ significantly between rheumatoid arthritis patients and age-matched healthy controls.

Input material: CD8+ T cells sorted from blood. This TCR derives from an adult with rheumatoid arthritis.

The DNA reads TGTGCCAGCAGCACAGGAAATAATGAAAAACTGTTTTTT. This codes for CASSTGNNEKLFF. The V and J segments used are TRBV7-9 and TRBJ1-4; a tentative D call is TRBD1 (5 bases match). The CDR3 runs 13 amino acids, cysteine and phenylalanine included. Only CDR3 DNA remains: 39 bases, in frame from the first base. V sheds 5 bases and J sheds 4 bases, leaving 8 bases between their ends. The germline V gene (reference sequence) supplies CDR1 SEHNR and CDR2 FQNEAQ. Extended through the reference TRBV7-9 and TRBJ1-4 proteins, this CDR3 yields the full variable domain: DTGVSQNPRHKITKRGQNVTFRCDPISEHNRLYWYRQTLGQGPEFLTYFQNEAQLEKSRLLSDRFSAERPKGSFSTLEIQRTEQGDSAMYLCASSTGNNEKLFFGSGTQLSVL.